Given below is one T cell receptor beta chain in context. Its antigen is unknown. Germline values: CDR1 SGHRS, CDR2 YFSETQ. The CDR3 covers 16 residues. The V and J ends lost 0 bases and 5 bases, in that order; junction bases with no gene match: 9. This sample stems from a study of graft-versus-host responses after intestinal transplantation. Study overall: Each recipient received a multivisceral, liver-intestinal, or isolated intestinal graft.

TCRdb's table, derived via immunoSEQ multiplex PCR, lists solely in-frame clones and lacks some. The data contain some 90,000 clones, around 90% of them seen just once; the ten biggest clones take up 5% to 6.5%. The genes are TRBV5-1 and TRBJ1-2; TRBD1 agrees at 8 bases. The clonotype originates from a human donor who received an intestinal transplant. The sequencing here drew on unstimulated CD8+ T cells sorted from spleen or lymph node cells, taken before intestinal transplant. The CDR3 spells CASSLELQGVGYGYTF. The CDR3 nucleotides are TGCGCCAGCAGCTTGGAATTACAGGGGGTGGGATATGGCTACACCTTC. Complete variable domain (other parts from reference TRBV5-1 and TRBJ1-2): KAGVTQTPRYLIKTRGQQVTLSCSPISGHRSVSWYQQTPGQGLQFLFEYFSETQRNKGNFPGRFSGRQFSNSRSEMNVSTLELGDSALYLCASSLELQGVGYGYTFGSGTRLTVV.